The source of this T cell receptor (beta chain) is a study of CD8 T cells in Susac syndrome. Study-level points and caveats: In its TCR sequencing and HLA analysis, the study acknowledged that the number of individuals was relatively small.

Random hexamers primed reverse transcription of about 0.5 to 1 ug RNA. The method of amplification for TCR beta CDR3 was immunoSEQ multiplex PCR, covering 54 Vbeta and 13 Jbeta. MiXCR, run by TCRdb on the immunoSEQ multiplex PCR reads, gives a single entry per CDR3 protein. In the table there are some 200,000 distinct CDR3 sequences, 85% to 95% of which are singletons. With V trimmed by 8 bases and J by 6 bases, 11 bases remained unmatched. Germline loops: CDR1 GTSNPN, CDR2 SVGIG (reference sequence). The CDR3 contains 13 residues. TCR beta was sequenced from blood CD8+ and CD4+ T cells. Concerning this clonotype itself: Its antigen is undetermined.

Specimen: CD4+ T cells from PBMCs. This chain uses TRBV30 with TRBJ1-1; 8 bases match TRBD1. The receptor was derived from a human donor in good health. The CDR3: CATLQGAGAEAFF. The CDR3 region has the DNA TGTGCCACCCTCCAGGGGGCTGGGGCTGAAGCTTTCTTT.